What follows are 26 T cell receptor beta chains derived from one specimen sequenced in a study of T cell responses to AZD1222 COVID-19 vaccine (dated by TCRdb to the early 2020s). Taken with the paper, the label for time point translates to: baseline before first vaccination. The library was produced with the immunoSEQ multiplex PCR assay. The clones in this table, taken by TCRdb from immuneACCESS, are in-frame only. Not every clone is retained; where verified, under half of the shortfall comes from an unresolved V gene, and the cause of the rest is unknown. The sample table contains 150,000 to 180,000 clones; only one count was recorded for about 87% of them. The top ten clonotypes cover 3.1% of the sample. Sequenced here: peripheral blood, sampled on day 0 of AZD1222 vaccination. Receptor source: an adult in good health.

CDR3 DNA: TGCGCCAGCAGCCAAGATCTAGGAGGGGGTGAAAAACTGTTTTTT. This codes for CASSQDLGGGEKLFF. The chain employs TRBV4-3 and TRBJ1-4, with D possibly TRBD1 on 6 matching bases. Trimming cost V 0 bases and J 7 bases, with 12 bases left between them. The CDR3 covers 15 residues. Germline V CDR1 and CDR2: LGHNA, YSLEER.

This clone was recorded only once. The gene calls are TRBV6-2 or TRBV6-3 and TRBJ2-7, with 7 positions matching TRBD2. Germline V CDR1 and CDR2: MNHEY, SVGEGT. The ends lost 6 bases at V and 5 bases at J; junction bases unmatched: 4. The CDR3 extends over 12 amino acids. The CDR3 here is CASSSRGDEQYF. The CDR3, as DNA: TGTGCCAGCAGCTCCCGGGGGGACGAGCAGTACTTC.

This clone was found once. This chain connects TRBV12-3 or TRBV12-4 to TRBJ2-1, with D possibly called TRBD1 or TRBD2 (6 bases each). The CDR3 is 13 amino acids. Trimming took off 7 bases at V and 8 bases at J, with 15 bases between the two ends. CDR3 sequence reads: CASNLMGGDEQFF. CDR3 bases: TGTGCCAGCAACCTCATGGGGGGCGATGAGCAGTTCTTC.

Remarks on this clone: The CDR3 ends on some other residue instead of the conserved phenylalanine or tryptophan, so this is likely a read error. The DNA is omitted, as the CDR3 cannot be located on it reliably, and the CDR3 follows TCRdb's listing. The chain joins TRBV7-7 to TRBJ2-7; whether TRBD2, the table's D call, matches the DNA was not checked. The germline V gene encodes CDR1 SSHAT and CDR2 FNYEAQ (reference sequence). The CDR3 spans 11 residues, counting both ends. The chain's CDR3 is CASSLAIRARI.

The chain is built from TRBV6-2 or TRBV6-3 and TRBJ1-3; no clear D. The CDR3 consists of 15 residues. Per germline, CDR1 MNHEY and CDR2 SVGEGT. V was pared by 2 bases and J by 0 bases, with 8 bases between. The CDR3 reads CASSYDRGSGNTIYF. The CDR3 DNA follows: TGTGCCAGCAGTTACGATCGGGGCTCTGGAAACACCATATATTTT.

The chain links TRBV6-1 to TRBJ1-2; 8 nucleotides line up with TRBD1. J gave up 1 base and V 4 bases, and 5 bases lay outside the gene matches. There are 15 residues in the CDR3. Germline V gene data show CDR1 as MNHNS and CDR2 as SASEGT. The CDR3 coding sequence is TGTGCCAGCAGTGGAGGACAGGGCGATAACTATGGCTACACCTTC. Protein product: CASSGGQGDNYGYTF.

The chain links TRBV4-2 to TRBJ1-5; 8 nucleotides agree with TRBD1. The CDR3 length is 17 residues. V dropped 1 base and J dropped 2; count of bases not matched to a gene: 7. CDR1 and CDR2 (germline): LGHNA, YNFKEQ. CDR3 sequence: CASSQGSQGAGNQPQHF. CDR3 DNA: TGTGCCAGCAGCCAAGGTTCTCAGGGGGCCGGCAATCAGCCCCAGCATTTT.

The chain uses TRBV19 and TRBJ1-2; the match to TRBD1 covers 8 bases. The CDR3 loop spans 15 amino acids. The germline V gene has CDR1 LNHDA and CDR2 SQIVND (reference sequence). J lost 1 base, V lost 5 bases, and 6 bases had no gene match. The DNA for the CDR3 is TGTGCCAGTAGTCTTAGGACAGGGATTAACTATGGCTACACCTTC. Protein sequence: CASSLRTGINYGYTF.

V usage is TRBV5-4 and J usage is TRBJ2-1; a possible D gene is TRBD1 (7 bases). V lost 2 bases, J lost 5 bases, and 14 bases lay in between. The CDR3 loop spans 15 amino acids. Germline CDR1 and CDR2: SGHNT and YYREEE (reference sequence). CDR3 DNA sequence: TGTGCCAGCAGCTTCCTGCAGGGGGGTGACAATGAGCAGTTCTTC. Amino acid sequence: CASSFLQGGDNEQFF.

V gene TRBV4-2 combines with J gene TRBJ2-1; 11 positions agree with TRBD2. In germline, CDR1 is LGHNA, CDR2 YNFKEQ. This CDR3 contains 17 residues. V lost 0 bases to trimming and J lost 6 bases; unmatched junction nucleotides: 7. CDR3 sequence reads: CASSQEWGTSGINEQFF. For the CDR3, the DNA is TGTGCCAGCAGCCAAGAATGGGGGACTAGCGGAATCAATGAGCAGTTCTTC.

V usage is TRBV7-9 and J usage is TRBJ2-2; tentatively, D is TRBD2 (5 bases). Germline-derived CDR1 and CDR2 are SEHNR and FQNEAQ (reference sequence). This CDR3 has 12 residues. V lost 5 bases and J 8 bases, leaving 9 bases between the germline ends. The DNA of the CDR3 is TGTGCCAGCAGCCCGGGGAGTGGGGAGCTGTTTTTT. Protein product: CASSPGSGELFF.

The chain links TRBV6-6 to TRBJ1-1; tentatively, D is TRBD1 (6 bases). This CDR3 has 14 amino acids. Germline CDR1 MNHNY, CDR2 SVGAGI (reference sequence). With 6 bases removed from V and 4 bases from J, the gap between germline ends came to 15 bases. The CDR3: CASSPRGVGTEAFF. CDR3 DNA: TGTGCCAGCAGCCCCAGGGGAGTAGGCACTGAAGCTTTCTTT.

This chain connects TRBV18 to TRBJ1-1; D may be TRBD1 (5 bases). The CDR3 spans 15 residues. Germline-derived CDR1 and CDR2 are KGHSH and LQKENI. With 6 bases removed from V and 1 base from J, the gap between germline ends came to 15 bases. The CDR3 loop reads CASSTLSGSNTEAFF. The CDR3 coding sequence is TGTGCCAGCTCCACACTGTCAGGGTCGAACACTGAAGCTTTCTTT.

V gene TRBV6-5 combines with J gene TRBJ2-7; D not resolved. Trimming left V 7 bases short and J 3 bases short, with 13 bases between. The CDR3 runs to 13 residues. Germline CDR1 MNHEY, CDR2 SVGAGI. CDR3 bases: TGTGCCAGCACCCCCTCGGGCGGCTACGAGCAGTACTTC. This encodes CASTPSGGYEQYF.

This clone occurred once. This chain links TRBV28 with TRBJ1-5, with D perhaps matching TRBD1 (6 bases). Germline assignment: CDR1 MDHEN and CDR2 SYDVKM. V lost 10 bases to trimming and J lost 1 base, with 11 bases between them. The CDR3 covers 13 residues. CDR3 coding DNA: TGTGCCACTAAACAGGGAAGCAATCAGCCCCAGCATTTT. Translation gives CATKQGSNQPQHF. Complete variable domain (other parts from reference TRBV28 and TRBJ1-5): DVKVTQSSRYLVKRTGEKVFLECVQDMDHENMFWYRQDPGLGLRLIYFSYDVKMKEKGDIPEGYSVSREKKERFSLILESASTNQTSMYLCATKQGSNQPQHFGDGTRLSIL.

This clone was found once. The chain has TRBV3-1 (or the pseudogene TRBV3-2) and TRBJ2-5; possibly TRBD1 for D (6 bases). The CDR3 runs 15 residues. V lost 3 bases, J lost 2 bases, and 13 bases lay in between. The germline V gene encodes CDR1 LGHDT and CDR2 YNNKEL (reference sequence). As DNA, the CDR3 is TGTGCCAGCAGCCATACAGGGCTACTGCAAGAGACCCAGTACTTC. Translating gives CASSHTGLLQETQYF.

The V call is TRBV6-5, the J call TRBJ1-5; D is possibly TRBD1 (5 bases). The CDR3 loop spans 14 amino acids. V was pared by 2 bases and J by 8 bases, with 13 bases between. Looked up from germline, CDR1 is MNHEY and CDR2 is SVGAGI. The CDR3 DNA follows: TGTGCCAGCAGTTACAGGGGAGGAGGTGAGCCCCAGCATTTT. Encoded protein: CASSYRGGGEPQHF.

The rearrangement links TRBV21-1 to TRBJ2-7; TRBD1, as called in the table, went unchecked against the DNA. TRBV21-1 corresponds to a pseudogene. The CDR3 has 19 amino acids. DNA of the CDR3: TGTGCCAGCAGCAAAGCGCTCACCCGGGACAGGGGGCGATCCTACGAGCAGTACTTC. Protein product: CASSKALTRDRGRSYEQYF.

The chain combines TRBV2 with TRBJ1-1; D not certain. CDR1 is SNHLY, CDR2 FYNNEI, per germline. The CDR3 is 13 amino acids. V was clipped by 8 bases and J by 4 bases, with 14 bases between them. The CDR3 reads CASRIGFGTEAFF. CDR3 DNA sequence: TGTGCCAGCCGAATTGGGTTTGGCACTGAAGCTTTCTTT.

The V call is TRBV9, the J call TRBJ1-3; tentatively, D is TRBD1 (5 bases). The V and J ends lost 4 bases and 4 bases respectively, with 15 bases between them. CDR1 SGDLS and CDR2 YYNGEE come from the germline V gene. The CDR3 is made up of 15 amino acids. CDR3 region: CASSPLQGTGNTIYF. The CDR3 DNA is TGTGCCAGCAGCCCACTTCAGGGAACGGGAAACACCATATATTTT.

The chain carries TRBV7-8 and TRBJ2-2; 10 bases line up with TRBD2. This CDR3 is 17 amino acids long. Unmatched junction bases numbered 10, after V lost 5 bases and J lost 4 bases. Per germline, CDR1 SGHVS and CDR2 FQNEAQ. CDR3 region: CASSTPLAGAPTGELFF. CDR3 coding DNA: TGTGCCAGCAGCACCCCCCTAGCGGGGGCCCCCACCGGGGAGCTGTTTTTT.

The chain carries TRBV28 and TRBJ1-6; D gene uncertain. V lost 4 bases and J 0 bases, leaving 10 bases between the germline ends. Germline V CDR1 and CDR2: MDHEN, SYDVKM. The CDR3 consists of 16 residues. The DNA of the CDR3 is TGTGCCAGCAGTTCTGGCGGCAGCTCCTATAATTCACCCCTCCACTTT. Residues: CASSSGGSSYNSPLHF.

The chain carries TRBV11-1 and TRBJ2-7, with 8 nucleotides matching TRBD1. Germline-derived CDR1 and CDR2 are SGHAT and FQDESV (reference sequence). The CDR3 has 15 amino acids. Unmatched junction bases numbered 9, after V lost 1 base and J lost 7 bases. The CDR3 nucleotides are TGTGCCAGCAGCTTAGGAAGGACAGGGTTCGAGGAGCAGTACTTC. Translating it yields CASSLGRTGFEEQYF.

The DNA for the CDR3 is TGTGCCAGCAGGGGCCGTGCTGGAAACACCATATATTTT. Protein sequence: CASRGRAGNTIYF. The rearrangement links TRBV12-3 or TRBV12-4 to TRBJ1-3, with no clear D. Trimming removed 6 bases from V and 2 bases from J, with 8 bases in between. The CDR3 has 13 amino acids.

The rearrangement joins TRBV2 to TRBJ1-3; D is ambiguous. In germline, CDR1 is SNHLY, CDR2 FYNNEI. V lost 2 bases and J 0 bases, leaving 14 bases between the germline ends. The CDR3 has 17 residues. CDR3: CASSEIEAYSSGNTIYF. CDR3 nucleotide sequence: TGTGCCAGCAGTGAAATCGAGGCCTATAGCTCTGGAAACACCATATATTTT.

This clone has at least ten counts. The rearrangement joins TRBV7-9 to TRBJ1-1, with a tentative D call TRBD1 (6 bases). The CDR3 runs 15 residues. Germline CDR1 SEHNR, CDR2 FQNEAQ (reference sequence). Trimming left V 7 bases short and J 2 bases short, with 17 bases between. The CDR3 here is CASNAWGQDNTEAFF. The CDR3 DNA is TGTGCCAGCAACGCCTGGGGGCAGGACAACACTGAAGCTTTCTTT. The full variable domain, its missing parts supplied by reference TRBV7-9 and TRBJ1-1, is DTGVSQNPRHKITKRGQNVTFRCDPISEHNRLYWYRQTLGQGPEFLTYFQNEAQLEKSRLLSDRFSAERPKGSFSTLEIQRTEQGDSAMYLCASNAWGQDNTEAFFGQGTRLTVV.